A selection of T cell receptor beta chains follows, all from one sample in a study of OX40 agonist ivuxolimab in advanced cancers. Using immunoSEQ multiplex PCR, the repertoire was profiled, and TCRdb retains in-frame clones only, with some absent. This table holds around 80,000 clones, just over 85% found once. The specimen comprised CD4+ or CD8+ T cells sorted from blood, sampled in a trial of the OX40 agonist ivuxolimab. The receptor source for this set is an adult with an advanced solid tumor such as melanoma, head and neck, liver or kidney cancer. CDR3s include the opening cysteine and the closing phenylalanine or tryptophan. A D gene is named only where the DNA matches it firmly. Not every row has a clone size; where given, it reads once, few, many or a size class.

j_call v_call clone_size d_call cdr3_nt cdr3_aa
TRBJ2-6 TRBV28 NA TRBD1 TGTGCCAGCAGTTTTCGGGGGACAGGGGTCCCTGGGGCCAACGTCCTGACTTTC CASSFRGTGVPGANVLTF
TRBJ1-4 TRBV28 NA NA TGTGCCAGCAGTTTAGGGGGGGGCGGAAGTGAAAAACTGTTTTTT CASSLGGGGSEKLFF
TRBJ2-1 TRBV4-3 once TRBD2 TGCGCCAGCAGCCAAGAAGTAGGCCTAGCGGGCTATGAGCAGTTCTTC CASSQEVGLAGYEQFF
TRBJ2-2 TRBV7-3 NA TRBD2 TGTGCCAGCAGCCCAACTAGCGTCTACACCGGGGAGCTGTTTTTT CASSPTSVYTGELFF
TRBJ2-4 TRBV28 NA TRBD1 TGTGCCAGCAGCCCCCCCCGACAGGGGGCCAAAAACATTCAGTACTTC CASSPPRQGAKNIQYF
TRBJ2-7 TRBV2 few NA TGTGCCAGCAGTACATCTCTGGGCTACGAGCAGTACTTC CASSTSLGYEQYF
TRBJ2-1 TRBV5-5 NA NA TGTGCCAGCAGCTTGGCCGTCCTAGCGAGAGGTAATGAGCAGTTCTTC CASSLAVLARGNEQFF
TRBJ2-3 TRBV28 NA TRBD2 TGTGCCAGCAGTTTGAGTAGCGGGATACTCACAGATACGCAGTATTTT CASSLSSGILTDTQYF
TRBJ2-7 TRBV5-6 NA TRBD2 TGTGCCAGCAGCTTGGTGGTAGCGGGACACGAGCAGTACTTC CASSLVVAGHEQYF
TRBJ1-4 TRBV7-2 NA NA TGTGCCAGCAGCTTCGCCGGGACGCCTAATGAAAAACTGTTTTTT CASSFAGTPNEKLFF
TRBJ1-5 TRBV18 once TRBD1 TGTGCCAGCTCGGGACAGGGGGCGTCGCGGCAGCCCCAGCATTTT CASSGQGASRQPQHF
TRBJ2-7 TRBV6-1 NA NA TGTGCCAGCAGTGGGAGCCCGGGCTACGAGCAGTACTTC CASSGSPGYEQYF
TRBJ1-4 TRBV28 NA NA TGTGCCAGCGGCCCCCCTTCAGCGTTTCGTGGTGAAAAACTGTTTTTT CASGPPSAFRGEKLFF
TRBJ2-7 TRBV5-4 few TRBD2 TGTGCCAGCACTGCGGGAGGCCGGGGGGAGCAGTACTTC CASTAGGRGEQYF
TRBJ2-2 TRBV7-6 NA TRBD2 TGTGCCAGCAGCACCGGGACTACCTCCCGGGAGCTGTTTTTT CASSTGTTSRELFF
TRBJ2-1 TRBV15 NA TRBD2 TGTGCCACCAGCGGAGGTTTAGCGGGAGTACTCAATGAGCAGTTCTTC CATSGGLAGVLNEQFF
TRBJ1-2 TRBV28 NA NA TGTGCCAGCAGTAGCACAATCTATGGCTACACCTTC CASSSTIYGYTF
TRBJ2-3 TRBV5-4 once NA TGTGCCAGCAGCGCCCGGGACGGTACAGATACGCAGTATTTT CASSARDGTDTQYF
TRBJ1-3 TRBV6-5 NA NA TGTGCCAGCAGCCGAGGACAGCTTTCTGGAAACACCATATATTTT CASSRGQLSGNTIYF
TRBJ2-3 TRBV7-2 NA NA TGTGCCAGCAGCTTTTATGATACGCAGTATTTT CASSFYDTQYF
TRBJ1-6 TRBV4-3 NA NA TGCGCCAGCAGCCGAGATCCTCAGGGGATTAATTCACCCCTCCACTTT CASSRDPQGINSPLHF
TRBJ1-5 TRBV5-6 NA TRBD1 TGTGCCAGCAGCACCAACCGGGACAGGGAAAATCAGCCCCAGCATTTT CASSTNRDRENQPQHF
TRBJ2-5 TRBV11-2 NA TRBD2 TGTGCCAGCAGCTTTATAGGCGGGAGGGAAGAGACCCAGTACTTC CASSFIGGREETQYF
TRBJ2-7 TRBV27 few NA TGTGCCAGCAGTCTAAGGGGAGGCTCCTACGAGCAGTACTTC CASSLRGGSYEQYF
TRBJ2-2 TRBV9 NA TRBD2 TGTGCCAGCAGCCAATTGACTAGCGGGAACACCGGGGAGCTGTTTTTT CASSQLTSGNTGELFF
TRBJ1-2 TRBV19 NA TRBD1 TGTGCCAGTAGTCGTCCTGCAACCGGGACAGCCTATGGCTACACCTTC CASSRPATGTAYGYTF
TRBJ2-7 TRBV28 NA NA TGTGCCAGCAGTTTCCCAGGGGCCTACGAGCAGTACTTC CASSFPGAYEQYF
TRBJ1-2 TRBV30 few NA TGTGCCTGGAAGGGGGATAACTATGGCTACACCTTC CAWKGDNYGYTF
TRBJ2-7 TRBV18 NA NA TGTGCCAGCTCACCATCTTGGGGGGACGAGCAGTACTTC CASSPSWGDEQYF
TRBJ1-5 TRBV12-5 NA NA TGTGCTAGTGGAACAGGGAGCAATCAGCCCCAGCATTTT CASGTGSNQPQHF
TRBJ1-1 TRBV30 NA NA TGTGCCTTTCAACGGACAGTGAACACTGAAGCTTTCTTT CAFQRTVNTEAFF
TRBJ1-4 TRBV5-1 NA TRBD1 TGCGCCAGCAGACCCCAGGGGGGGCGCCGTGAAAAACTGTTTTTT CASRPQGGRREKLFF
TRBJ2-1 TRBV4-3 NA NA TGCGCCAGCAGCCAAGTAATGCGGGCATCGTTGAAAGAGCAGTTCTTC CASSQVMRASLKEQFF
TRBJ2-5 TRBV7-6 NA TRBD2 TGTGCCAGCAGCCGCCCCCATGGCGGGAGTTCAGAGACCCAGTACTTC CASSRPHGGSSETQYF
TRBJ2-3 TRBV6-5 NA NA TGTGCCAGTAAAGTCCCCGGCGGCACAGATACGCAGTATTTT CASKVPGGTDTQYF
TRBJ2-7 TRBV7-2 NA TRBD1 TGTGCCAGCAGCTCCCGGGACAGGGCGTACGAGCAGTACTTC CASSSRDRAYEQYF
TRBJ1-1 TRBV20-1 NA NA TGCAGTGCTAGGGAACAGGGTTCCGCTTTCTTT CSAREQGSAFF
TRBJ2-1 TRBV7-2 many NA TGTGCCAGCAGTCATATCGGGAATGAGCAGTTCTTC CASSHIGNEQFF
TRBJ2-7 TRBV5-1 NA TRBD1 TGCGCCAGCAGCTACAACAGGGGTTTGGGCGAGCAGTACTTC CASSYNRGLGEQYF
TRBJ1-2 TRBV5-1 NA NA TGCGCCAGCAGACCTCAGGGAGACTATGGCTACACCTTC CASRPQGDYGYTF
TRBJ2-1 TRBV7-9 NA TRBD2 TGTGCCAGCAGCAAGACTAGCCTGGGGGAATCTGAGCAGTTCTTC CASSKTSLGESEQFF
TRBJ2-2 TRBV2 NA TRBD2 TGTGCCAGCCGACTAGCGGGAGGGTCCGGGGAGCTGTTTTTT CASRLAGGSGELFF